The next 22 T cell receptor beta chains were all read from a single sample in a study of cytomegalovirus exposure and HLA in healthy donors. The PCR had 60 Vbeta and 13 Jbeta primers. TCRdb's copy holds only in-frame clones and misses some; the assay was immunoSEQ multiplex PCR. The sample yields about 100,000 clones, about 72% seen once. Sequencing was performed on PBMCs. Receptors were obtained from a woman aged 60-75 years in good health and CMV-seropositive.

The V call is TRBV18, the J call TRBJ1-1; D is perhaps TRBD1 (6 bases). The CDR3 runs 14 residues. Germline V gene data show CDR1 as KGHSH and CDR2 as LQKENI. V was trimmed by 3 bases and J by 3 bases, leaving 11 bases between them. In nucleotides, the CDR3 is TGTGCCAGCTCACCCCTACAGGGATACACTGAAGCTTTCTTT. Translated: CASSPLQGYTEAFF.

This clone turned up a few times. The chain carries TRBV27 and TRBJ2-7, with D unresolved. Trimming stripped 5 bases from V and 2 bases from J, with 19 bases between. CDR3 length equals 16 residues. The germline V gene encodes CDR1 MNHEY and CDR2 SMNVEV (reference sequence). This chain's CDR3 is CASSPSDGRRAYEQYF. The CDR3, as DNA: TGTGCCAGCAGTCCCTCCGATGGGCGTAGAGCCTACGAGCAGTACTTC.

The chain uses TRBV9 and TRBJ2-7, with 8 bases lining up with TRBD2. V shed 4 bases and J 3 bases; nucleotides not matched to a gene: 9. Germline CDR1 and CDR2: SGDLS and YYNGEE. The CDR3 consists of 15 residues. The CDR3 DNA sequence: TGTGCCAGCAGCCCCCGGGGAGCGGGAGTCTACGAGCAGTACTTC. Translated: CASSPRGAGVYEQYF.

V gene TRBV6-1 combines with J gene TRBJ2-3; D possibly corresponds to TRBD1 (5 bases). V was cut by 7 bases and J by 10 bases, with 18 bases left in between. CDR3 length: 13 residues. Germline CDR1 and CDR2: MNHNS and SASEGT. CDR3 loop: CASTETDLRPQYF. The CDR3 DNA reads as TGTGCCAGCACTGAGACAGACCTAAGACCGCAGTATTTT.

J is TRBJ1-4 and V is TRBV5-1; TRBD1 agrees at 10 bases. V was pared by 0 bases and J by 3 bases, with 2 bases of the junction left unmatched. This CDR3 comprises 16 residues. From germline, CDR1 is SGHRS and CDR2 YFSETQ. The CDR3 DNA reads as TGCGCCAGCAGCTTGGGACAGGGGGCCTCTAATGAAAAACTGTTTTTT. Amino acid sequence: CASSLGQGASNEKLFF.

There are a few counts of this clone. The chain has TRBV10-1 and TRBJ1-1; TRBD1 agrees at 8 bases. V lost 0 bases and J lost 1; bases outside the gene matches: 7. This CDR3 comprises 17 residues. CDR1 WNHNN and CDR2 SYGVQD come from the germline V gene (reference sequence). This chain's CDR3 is CASSESRFGTGNTEAFF. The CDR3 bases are TGCGCCAGCAGTGAGTCTAGGTTTGGGACAGGGAACACTGAAGCTTTCTTT.

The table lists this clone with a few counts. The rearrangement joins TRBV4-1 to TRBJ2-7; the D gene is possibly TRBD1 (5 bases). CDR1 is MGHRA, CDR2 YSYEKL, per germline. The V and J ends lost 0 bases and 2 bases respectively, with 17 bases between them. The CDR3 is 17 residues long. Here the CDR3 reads CASSQEPNLDMPYEQYF. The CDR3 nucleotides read TGCGCCAGCAGCCAAGAGCCTAACTTGGACATGCCCTACGAGCAGTACTTC.

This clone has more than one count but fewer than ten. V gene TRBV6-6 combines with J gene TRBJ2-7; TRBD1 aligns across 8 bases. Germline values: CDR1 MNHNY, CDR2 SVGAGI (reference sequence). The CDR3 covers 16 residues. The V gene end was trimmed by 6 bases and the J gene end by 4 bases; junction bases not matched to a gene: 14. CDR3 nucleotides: TGTGCCAGCAGCGCTGGAACAGGGGGAGATAGGTACGAGCAGTACTTC. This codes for CASSAGTGGDRYEQYF.

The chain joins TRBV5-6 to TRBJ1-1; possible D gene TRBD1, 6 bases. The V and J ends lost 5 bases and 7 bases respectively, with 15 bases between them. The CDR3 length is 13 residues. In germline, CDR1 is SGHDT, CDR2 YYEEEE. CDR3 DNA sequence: TGTGCCAGCAGGTTTACAGGGTCCCGTGAAGCTTTCTTT. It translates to CASRFTGSREAFF.

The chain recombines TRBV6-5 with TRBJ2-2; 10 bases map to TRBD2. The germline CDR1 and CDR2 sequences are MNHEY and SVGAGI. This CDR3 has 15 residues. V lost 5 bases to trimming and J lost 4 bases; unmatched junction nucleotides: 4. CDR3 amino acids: CASSKSGRATGELFF. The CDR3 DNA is TGTGCCAGCAGTAAAAGCGGGAGGGCCACCGGGGAGCTGTTTTTT.

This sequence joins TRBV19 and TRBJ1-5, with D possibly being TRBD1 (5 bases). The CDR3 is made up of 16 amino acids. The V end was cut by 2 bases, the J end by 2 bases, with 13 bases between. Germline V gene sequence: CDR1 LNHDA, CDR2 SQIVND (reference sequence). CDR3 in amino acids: CASSIKGRGGNQPQHF. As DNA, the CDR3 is TGTGCCAGTAGTATAAAGGGGCGGGGAGGCAATCAGCCCCAGCATTTT.

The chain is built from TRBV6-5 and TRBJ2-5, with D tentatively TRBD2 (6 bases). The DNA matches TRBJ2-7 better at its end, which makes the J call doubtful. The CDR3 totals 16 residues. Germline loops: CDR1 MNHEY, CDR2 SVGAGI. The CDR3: CASSYTGTPHTYEQYF. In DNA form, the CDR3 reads TGTGCCAGCAGTTATACCGGGACTCCACATACCTACGAGCAGTACTTC.

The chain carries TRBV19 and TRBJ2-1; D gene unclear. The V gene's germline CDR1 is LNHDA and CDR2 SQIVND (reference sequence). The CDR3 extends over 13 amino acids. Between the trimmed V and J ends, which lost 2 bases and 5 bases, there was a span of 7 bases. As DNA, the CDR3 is TGTGCCAGTAGTATATCCCTTAACAATGAGCAGTTCTTC. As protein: CASSISLNNEQFF.

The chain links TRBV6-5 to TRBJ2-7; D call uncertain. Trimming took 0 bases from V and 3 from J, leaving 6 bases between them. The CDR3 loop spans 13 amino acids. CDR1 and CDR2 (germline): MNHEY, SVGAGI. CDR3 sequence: CASSYSRNYEQYF. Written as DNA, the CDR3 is TGTGCCAGCAGTTACTCCAGGAACTACGAGCAGTACTTC.

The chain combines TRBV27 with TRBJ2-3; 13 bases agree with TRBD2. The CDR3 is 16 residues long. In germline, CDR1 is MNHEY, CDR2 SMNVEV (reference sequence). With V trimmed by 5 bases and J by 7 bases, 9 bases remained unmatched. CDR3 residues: CASSPRTSGRLYTQYF. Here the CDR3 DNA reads TGTGCCAGCAGTCCCCGGACTAGCGGGAGACTGTATACGCAGTATTTT.

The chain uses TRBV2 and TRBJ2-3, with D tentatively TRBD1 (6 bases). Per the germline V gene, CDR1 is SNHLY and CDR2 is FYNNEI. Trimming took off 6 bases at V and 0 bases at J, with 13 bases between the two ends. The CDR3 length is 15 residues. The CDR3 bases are TGTGCCAGCAGATTGACAGGTTTTAGCACAGATACGCAGTATTTT. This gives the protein CASRLTGFSTDTQYF.

The CDR3 coding sequence is TGTGCCAGTAGTGGGGCGGGAGAATACAATGAGCAGTTCTTC. Translated: CASSGAGEYNEQFF. This chain joins TRBV19 and TRBJ2-1; 7 bases are shared with TRBD2. The CDR3 has 14 residues. Germline V gene sequence: CDR1 LNHDA, CDR2 SQIVND (reference sequence). J was trimmed by 4 bases and V by 5 bases; bases with no gene match: 5.

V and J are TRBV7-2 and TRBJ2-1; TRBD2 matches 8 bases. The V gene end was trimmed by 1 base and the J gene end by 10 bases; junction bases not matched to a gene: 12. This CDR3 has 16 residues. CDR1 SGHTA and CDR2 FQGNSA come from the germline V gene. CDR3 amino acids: CASSLESSGGFREQFF. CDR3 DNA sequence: TGTGCCAGCAGCTTAGAGTCCAGCGGGGGCTTTAGGGAGCAGTTCTTC.

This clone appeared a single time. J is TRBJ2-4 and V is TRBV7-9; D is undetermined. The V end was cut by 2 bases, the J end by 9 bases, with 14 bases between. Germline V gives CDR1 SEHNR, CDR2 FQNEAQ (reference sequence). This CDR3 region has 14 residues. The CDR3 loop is CASSLLLGPTIQYF. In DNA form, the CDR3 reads TGTGCCAGCAGCTTATTACTCGGTCCTACCATTCAGTACTTC. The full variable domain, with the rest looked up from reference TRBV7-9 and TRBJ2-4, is DTGVSQNPRHKITKRGQNVTFRCDPISEHNRLYWYRQTLGQGPEFLTYFQNEAQLEKSRLLSDRFSAERPKGSFSTLEIQRTEQGDSAMYLCASSLLLGPTIQYFGAGTRLSVL.

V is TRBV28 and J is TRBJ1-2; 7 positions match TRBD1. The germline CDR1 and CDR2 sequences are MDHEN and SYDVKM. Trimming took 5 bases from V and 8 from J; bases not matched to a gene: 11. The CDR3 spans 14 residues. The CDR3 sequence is CASSQGQRVYGYTF. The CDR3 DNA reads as TGTGCCAGCAGTCAGGGACAGCGAGTTTACGGCTACACCTTC.

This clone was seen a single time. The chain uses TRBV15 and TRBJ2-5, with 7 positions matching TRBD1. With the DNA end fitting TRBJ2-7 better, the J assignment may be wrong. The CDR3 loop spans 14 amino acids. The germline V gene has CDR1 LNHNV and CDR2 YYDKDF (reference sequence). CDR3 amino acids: CATSRDQGVYEQYF. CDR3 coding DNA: TGTGCCACCAGCAGAGATCAGGGGGTCTACGAGCAGTACTTC.

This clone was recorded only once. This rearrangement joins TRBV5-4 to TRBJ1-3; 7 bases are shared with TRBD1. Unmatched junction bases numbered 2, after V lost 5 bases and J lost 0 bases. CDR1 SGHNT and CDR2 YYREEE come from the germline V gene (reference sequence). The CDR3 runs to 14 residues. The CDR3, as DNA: TGTGCCAGCAGTCCAGGGGGCTCTGGAAACACCATATATTTT. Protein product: CASSPGGSGNTIYF.